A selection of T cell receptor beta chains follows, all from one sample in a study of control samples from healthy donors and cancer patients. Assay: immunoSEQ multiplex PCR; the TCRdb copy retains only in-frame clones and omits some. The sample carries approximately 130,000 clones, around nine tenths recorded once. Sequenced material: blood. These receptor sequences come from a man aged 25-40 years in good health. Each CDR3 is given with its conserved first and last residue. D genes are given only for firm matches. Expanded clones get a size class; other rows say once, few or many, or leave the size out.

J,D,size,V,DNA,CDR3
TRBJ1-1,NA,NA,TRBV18,TGTGCCAGCTCACCACCTCAAGAAGGCGAAGCTTTCTTT,CASSPPQEGEAFF
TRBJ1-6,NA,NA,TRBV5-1,TGCGCCAGCAGCTTGGAACCAGGAGGGGACGGGTACTCACCCCTCCACTTT,CASSLEPGGDGYSPLHF
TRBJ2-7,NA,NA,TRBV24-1,TGTGCCACGATCTTACAGACAGTGTCCGAGCAGTACTTC,CATILQTVSEQYF
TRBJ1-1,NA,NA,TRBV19,TGTGCCAGTAGTATTGGGAGGGCTGAAGCTTTCTTT,CASSIGRAEAFF
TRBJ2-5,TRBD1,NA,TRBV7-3,TGTGCCAGCAGCCTTATGACAGGGGTTGGGGAGACCCAGTACTTC,CASSLMTGVGETQYF
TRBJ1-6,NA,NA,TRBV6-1,TGTGCCAGCAGTGAACGGGTCAGGGCTAGATTGCAGCCCAATTCACCCCTCCACTTT,CASSERVRARLQPNSPLHF
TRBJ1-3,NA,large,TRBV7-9,TGTGCCAGCAGCTTACCGGTTTCCGGCGGGGCTTACTCTGGAAACACCATATATTTT,CASSLPVSGGAYSGNTIYF
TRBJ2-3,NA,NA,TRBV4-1,TGCGCCAGCAGCCAAGACCTAGGGGCCAGGATCCGATCCACGCAGTATTTT,CASSQDLGARIRSTQYF
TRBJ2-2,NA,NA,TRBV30,TGTGCCTGGAGTGTACTACAGGGCGGGGAGCTGTTTTTT,CAWSVLQGGELFF
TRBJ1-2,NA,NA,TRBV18,TGTGCCAGCTCACCGCCCGGGGGAAACTATGGCTACACCTTC,CASSPPGGNYGYTF
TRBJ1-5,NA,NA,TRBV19,TGTGCCAGTAGTCTAACCCCGCCTGGGATCAATCAGCCCCAGCATTTT,CASSLTPPGINQPQHF
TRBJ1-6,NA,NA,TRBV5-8,TGTGCCAGCAGCTTGGAAGGCGGATTCTCCTATAATTCACCCCTCCACTTT,CASSLEGGFSYNSPLHF
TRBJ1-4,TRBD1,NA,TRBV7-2,TGTGCCAGCAGCTTTTTACAGGGGGGAACTGAAAAACTGTTTTTT,CASSFLQGGTEKLFF
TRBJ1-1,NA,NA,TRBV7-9,TGTGCCAGCACCCTAGTGGCAGGGTGGGGCACTGAAGCTTTCTTT,CASTLVAGWGTEAFF
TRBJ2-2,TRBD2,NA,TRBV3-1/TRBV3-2,TGTGCCAGCAGCCAAGGGAGCCAGCGGGGTATCGGGGAGCTGTTTTTT,CASSQGSQRGIGELFF
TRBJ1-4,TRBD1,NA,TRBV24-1,TGTGCCACCAGTGATTTCACAGGGGAAGGTGAAAAACTGTTTTTT,CATSDFTGEGEKLFF
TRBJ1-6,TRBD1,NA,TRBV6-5,TGTGCCAGCAGTTATGGTCCAGGGGGCAATTCACCCCTCCACTTT,CASSYGPGGNSPLHF
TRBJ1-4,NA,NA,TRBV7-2,TGTGCCAGCAGCCAGGACAGATCAACTAATGAAAAACTGTTTTTT,CASSQDRSTNEKLFF
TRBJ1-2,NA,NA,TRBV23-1,TGCGCCAGCAACATAGATTGGGGCGGGGTTGGTGGCTACACCTTC,CASNIDWGGVGGYTF
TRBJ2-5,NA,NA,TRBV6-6,TGTGCCAGCAGTACACTGCAAGAGACCCAGTACTTC,CASSTLQETQYF
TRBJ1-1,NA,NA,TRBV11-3,TGTGCCAGCAGCTCCGAAAGATACACTGAAGCTTTCTTT,CASSSERYTEAFF
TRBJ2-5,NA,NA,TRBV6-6,TGTGCCAGCAGTTACTTCGAAGGGGGGAAGGAGACCCAGTACTTC,CASSYFEGGKETQYF
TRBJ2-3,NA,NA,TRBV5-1,TGCGCCAGCAGCTCCCTTGGGGGAGCCTACACAGATACGCAGTATTTT,CASSSLGGAYTDTQYF
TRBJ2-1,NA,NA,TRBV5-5,TGTGCCAGCTCCCAGGAGGACAATGAGCAGTTCTTC,CASSQEDNEQFF
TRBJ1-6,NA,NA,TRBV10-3,TGTGCCATCAGTGCCGAGGATTCACCCCTCCACTTT,CAISAEDSPLHF
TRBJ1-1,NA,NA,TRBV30,TGTGCCTGGAGTCCAGGGAACACTGAAGCTTTCTTT,CAWSPGNTEAFF
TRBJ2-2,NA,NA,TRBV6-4,TGTGCCAGCAGTACTGGACAGTTTACCGGGGAGCTGTTTTTT,CASSTGQFTGELFF
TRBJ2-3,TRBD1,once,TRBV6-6,TGTGCCAGCAGGTTGGACAGGGTAGATACGCAGTATTTT,CASRLDRVDTQYF
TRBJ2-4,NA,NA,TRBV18,TGTGCCAGCTCACCCCCACCCCCCGGTCAGAACATTCAGTACTTC,CASSPPPPGQNIQYF
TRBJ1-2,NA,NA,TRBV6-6,TGTGCCAGCAGTCGGGCTGCTAGTAACTATGGCTACACCTTC,CASSRAASNYGYTF
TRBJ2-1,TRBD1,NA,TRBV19,TGTGCCAGTAGTAGGGGGACAGGCTTCCATGAGCAGTTCTTC,CASSRGTGFHEQFF
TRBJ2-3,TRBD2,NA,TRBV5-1,TGCGCCAGCAGCTTTGTGACTAGCGGGGGGGCAGATACGCAGTATTTT,CASSFVTSGGADTQYF
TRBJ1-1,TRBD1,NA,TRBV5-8,TGTGCCACTCCGACAGGGATTACTGAAGCTTTCTTT,CATPTGITEAFF
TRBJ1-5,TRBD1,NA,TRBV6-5,TGTGCCAGCACCCGGGACAGGGGATTCAACCAGCCCCAGCATTTT,CASTRDRGFNQPQHF
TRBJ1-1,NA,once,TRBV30,TGTGCCTGGAGTGTACGCCCCTCGGTTGGAGCTTTCTTT,CAWSVRPSVGAFF
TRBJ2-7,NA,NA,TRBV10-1,TGCGCCAGCAGTGATGGATCCTACGAGCAGTACTTC,CASSDGSYEQYF
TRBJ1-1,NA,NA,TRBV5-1,TGCGCCAGCAGCTTGGGGCAGGGTATTGAAGCTTTCTTT,CASSLGQGIEAFF
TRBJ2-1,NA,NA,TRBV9,TGTGCCAGCAGCGTAGTGGGGGGCCCCTACAATGAGCAGTTCTTC,CASSVVGGPYNEQFF
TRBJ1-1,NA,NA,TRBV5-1,TGCGCCAGCAGCTCCAGTGGGGATACCACTGAAGCTTTCTTT,CASSSSGDTTEAFF
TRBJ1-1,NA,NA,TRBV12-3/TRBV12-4,TGTGCCAGCAGTCTTCAGGGGAACACTGAAGCTTTCTTT,CASSLQGNTEAFF
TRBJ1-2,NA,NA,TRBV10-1,TGCGCCAGCAGCCCCGGTTCTTCAAACTATGGCTACACCTTC,CASSPGSSNYGYTF
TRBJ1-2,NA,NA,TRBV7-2,TGTGCCAGCGCGCCCCGGGTCCAGATCGATGGCTACACCTTC,CASAPRVQIDGYTF
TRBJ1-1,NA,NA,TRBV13,TGTGCCAGCAGCGAAAACCCACAGGTTCCGAACACTGAAGCTTTCTTT,CASSENPQVPNTEAFF
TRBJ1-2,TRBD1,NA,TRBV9,TGTGCCAGCAGCCCGTCGGACAGGCGGAACTATGGCTACACCTTC,CASSPSDRRNYGYTF
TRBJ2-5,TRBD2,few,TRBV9,TGTGCCAGCAGCGGGGTAGCGGGGGAAAAGACCCAGTACTTC,CASSGVAGEKTQYF
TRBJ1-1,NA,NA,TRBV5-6,TGTGCCAGCAGCCCGGACACCGACACTGAAGCTTTCTTT,CASSPDTDTEAFF
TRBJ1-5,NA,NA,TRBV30,TGTGCCGGAGGCTGGGGGAATCAGCCCCAGCATTTT,CAGGWGNQPQHF
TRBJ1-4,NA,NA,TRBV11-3,TGTGCCAGCAGCCCAGGGACTACTGAAAAACTGTTTTTT,CASSPGTTEKLFF
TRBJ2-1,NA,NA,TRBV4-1,TGCGCCAGCAGCCAAGGGGCAGGGGTATACAATGAGCAGCTCTTC,CASSQGAGVYNEQLF
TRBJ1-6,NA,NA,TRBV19,TGTGCCAGTAGTATTGTATCGCCGAGTTCACCCCTCCACTTT,CASSIVSPSSPLHF
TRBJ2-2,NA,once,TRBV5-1,TGCGCCAGCATACTCGCTCACGGGAATTCGGACACCGGGGAGCTGTTTTTT,CASILAHGNSDTGELFF
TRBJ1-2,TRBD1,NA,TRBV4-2,TGTGCCAGCAGCCCGGGACAGGGACCTAACTATGGCTACACCTTC,CASSPGQGPNYGYTF
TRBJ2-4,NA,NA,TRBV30,TGTGCCTGGAGTGTGTCAAACATTCAGTACTTC,CAWSVSNIQYF
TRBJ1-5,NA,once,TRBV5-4,TGTGCCAGCAGCTTGGCCGGGGAGCGGCCCCAGCATTTT,CASSLAGERPQHF
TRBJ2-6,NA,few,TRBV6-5,TGTGCCAGCATGAGGGCCCGGGATGGGGCCAACGTCCTGACTTTC,CASMRARDGANVLTF
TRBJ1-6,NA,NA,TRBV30,TGTGCCTTAGACCGGGACACCTATAATTCACCCCTCCACTTT,CALDRDTYNSPLHF